The 15 T cell receptor beta chains listed next were all sequenced from one sample in a study of immune cell composition in non-small cell lung cancer. Assay used: immunoSEQ multiplex PCR; TCRdb lists only in-frame clones, some missing. Of about 470 clones in the sample, 80% were seen once. Sample: lung tumor tissue. All receptors derive from a human donor with non-small cell lung cancer.

The chain joins TRBV9 to TRBJ2-5; the D gene is possibly TRBD2 (6 bases). The J call may not be correct, given that the DNA end is closer to TRBJ2-7. Germline lookup yields CDR1 SGDLS and CDR2 YYNGEE. This CDR3 is built from 14 residues. CDR3 DNA sequence: TGTGCCAGCAGCGTAGCCGGGGGACCCTACGAGCAGTACTTC. Translated: CASSVAGGPYEQYF.

The rearrangement uses TRBV11-2 and TRBJ2-7; TRBD2 matches 7 bases. V trimming: 1 base; J trimming: 1 base; junction bases outside the gene matches: 7. The germline V gene has CDR1 SGHAT and CDR2 FQNNGV. The CDR3 is made up of 16 amino acids. The CDR3 bases are TGTGCCAGCAGCTTAGTTTCGACTAGCTCATCCTACGAGCAGTACTTC. Its translation is CASSLVSTSSSYEQYF.

The genes are TRBV9 and TRBJ2-1; 10 bases map to TRBD2. The V segment lost 3 bases and the J segment 2 bases; nucleotides outside the gene matches: 5. CDR1 SGDLS and CDR2 YYNGEE come from the germline V gene. The CDR3 is 16 amino acids. CDR3 amino acids: CASSGDSGGTYNEQFF. The CDR3 coding sequence is TGTGCCAGCAGCGGCGATAGCGGGGGGACCTACAATGAGCAGTTCTTC.

This clone was seen a few times. V is TRBV14 and J is TRBJ1-6; TRBD1 might be the D (5 bases). V was clipped by 1 base and J by 8 bases, with 9 bases between them. Germline CDR1 and CDR2: SGHDN and FVKESK. CDR3 length equals 14 residues. The CDR3 spells CASSQGREHSPLHF. CDR3 DNA sequence: TGTGCCAGCAGCCAAGGCAGGGAACATTCACCCCTCCACTTT.

In nucleotides, the CDR3 is TGTGCCAGCAGTGAAGATGGTCAGAATTTCTATGGCTACACCTTC. It is translated as CASSEDGQNFYGYTF. This chain uses TRBV6-1 with TRBJ1-2; D ambiguous. CDR3 length: 15 residues. With 1 base removed from V and 4 bases from J, the gap between germline ends came to 13 bases. The germline CDR1 and CDR2 sequences are MNHNS and SASEGT.

The J gene is TRBJ2-1, the V gene TRBV7-9, with 9 positions matching TRBD2. CDR1 and CDR2 from the germline V gene are SEHNR and FQNEAQ (reference sequence). J lost 6 bases, V lost 7 bases, and 13 bases had no gene match. The CDR3 sequence is 16 residues long. CDR3 sequence: CASTTKAGGPGNEQFF. CDR3 in DNA: TGTGCCAGCACAACCAAGGCGGGAGGGCCGGGCAATGAGCAGTTCTTC.

In its sample, this clone was seen once. The chain joins TRBV6-5 to TRBJ1-2, with D perhaps TRBD1 (6 bases). CDR1 is MNHEY and CDR2 is SVGAGI in the germline V gene. The CDR3 runs 15 residues. V lost 6 bases to trimming and J lost 4 bases, with 18 bases between them. The CDR3: CASSALNTGSYGYTF. CDR3 DNA: TGTGCCAGCAGCGCTTTGAACACAGGGTCCTATGGCTACACCTTC.

The chain employs TRBV28 and TRBJ2-7; 7 bases agree with TRBD1. CDR3 length equals 14 residues. V shed 5 bases and J 6 bases; nucleotides not matched to a gene: 10. The germline gives CDR1 MDHEN, CDR2 SYDVKM. CDR3: CASSPGTAYGEQYF. In DNA form, the CDR3 reads TGTGCCAGCAGTCCCGGGACAGCTTACGGCGAGCAGTACTTC.

The V and J genes are TRBV5-8 and TRBJ2-7; TRBD2 might be the D (6 bases). The CDR3 runs 19 residues. Germline values: CDR1 SGHTS, CDR2 YDEGEE. Trimming took 1 base from V and 2 from J, leaving 25 bases between them. The CDR3 protein is CASSLLVIQVGLIPYEQYF. The CDR3 DNA reads TGTGCCAGCAGCTTGCTTGTTATACAGGTTGGACTAATCCCCTACGAGCAGTACTTC.

The chain couples TRBV28 to TRBJ2-5; 7 bases match TRBD1. The V and J ends lost 3 bases and 5 bases, in that order; junction bases with no gene match: 9. CDR1 and CDR2 (germline): MDHEN, SYDVKM. The CDR3 loop spans 15 amino acids. The CDR3 nucleotides are TGTGCCAGCAGTTTGGCAGGGGGAAACGGGGAGACCCAGTACTTC. Amino acid sequence: CASSLAGGNGETQYF.

This clone was observed a handful of times. The V and J genes are TRBV4-2 and TRBJ2-1, with D perhaps TRBD2 (5 bases). From germline, CDR1 is LGHNA and CDR2 YNFKEQ. Trimming removed 2 bases at V and 4 bases at J, with 15 bases between. CDR3 length: 16 residues. The CDR3 sequence is CASSQHTQEDYNEQFF. The CDR3 DNA reads as TGTGCCAGCAGCCAACATACCCAGGAGGATTACAATGAGCAGTTCTTC.

The gene calls are TRBV5-1 and TRBJ2-5, with 8 bases that match TRBD2. The J segment lost 3 bases and the V segment lost 2 bases, leaving 18 bases of the junction unmatched. The CDR3 totals 19 residues. Germline CDR1 and CDR2: SGHRS and YFSETQ. CDR3 in amino acids: CASSFRPLTSGGGEETQYF. DNA for the CDR3: TGCGCCAGCAGCTTCCGCCCTTTAACTAGCGGAGGGGGGGAAGAGACCCAGTACTTC.

This rearrangement joins TRBV19 to TRBJ2-2, with TRBD1 matching over 9 bases. Germline CDR1 LNHDA, CDR2 SQIVND (reference sequence). The CDR3 sequence is 18 residues long. J lost 5 bases, V lost 3 bases, and 13 bases had no gene match. The DNA for the CDR3 is TGTGCCAGTAGTATTTCGAAAGCCGGGACAGGGAATACCGGGGAGCTGTTTTTT. Amino acids: CASSISKAGTGNTGELFF.

This clone was seen a few times. The chain has TRBV25-1 and TRBJ1-1; D is unresolved. V was shortened by 3 bases and J by 11 bases, with 10 bases between the two germline ends. CDR1 and CDR2 from the germline V gene are MGHDK and SYGVNS. There are 11 residues in the CDR3. CDR3 sequence reads: CASSDPPRAFF. CDR3 nucleotide sequence: TGTGCCAGCAGTGATCCCCCCCGGGCTTTCTTT.

This clone came up once. V is TRBV18 and J is TRBJ2-7; maybe TRBD1 (6 bases). Per germline, CDR1 KGHSH and CDR2 LQKENI. V lost 3 bases, J lost 2 bases, and 11 bases lay in between. The CDR3 spans 14 residues. CDR3: CASSPQQGTYEQYF. As DNA, the CDR3 is TGTGCCAGCTCACCTCAACAGGGAACCTACGAGCAGTACTTC.